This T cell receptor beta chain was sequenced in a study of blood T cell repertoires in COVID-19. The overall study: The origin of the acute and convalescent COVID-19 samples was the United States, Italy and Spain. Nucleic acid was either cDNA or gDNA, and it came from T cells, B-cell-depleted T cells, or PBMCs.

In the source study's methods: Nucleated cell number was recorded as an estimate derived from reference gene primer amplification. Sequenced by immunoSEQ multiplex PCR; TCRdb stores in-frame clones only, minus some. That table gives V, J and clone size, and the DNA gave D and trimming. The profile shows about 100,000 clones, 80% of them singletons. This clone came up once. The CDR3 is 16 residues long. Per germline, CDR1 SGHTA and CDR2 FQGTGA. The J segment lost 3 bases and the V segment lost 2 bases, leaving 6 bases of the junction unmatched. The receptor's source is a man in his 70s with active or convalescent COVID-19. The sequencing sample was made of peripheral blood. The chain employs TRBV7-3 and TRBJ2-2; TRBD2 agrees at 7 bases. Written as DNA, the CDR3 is TGTGCCAGCAGCTTATCCGCCGCGGGGGACACCGGGGAGCTGTTTTTT. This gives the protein CASSLSAAGDTGELFF.